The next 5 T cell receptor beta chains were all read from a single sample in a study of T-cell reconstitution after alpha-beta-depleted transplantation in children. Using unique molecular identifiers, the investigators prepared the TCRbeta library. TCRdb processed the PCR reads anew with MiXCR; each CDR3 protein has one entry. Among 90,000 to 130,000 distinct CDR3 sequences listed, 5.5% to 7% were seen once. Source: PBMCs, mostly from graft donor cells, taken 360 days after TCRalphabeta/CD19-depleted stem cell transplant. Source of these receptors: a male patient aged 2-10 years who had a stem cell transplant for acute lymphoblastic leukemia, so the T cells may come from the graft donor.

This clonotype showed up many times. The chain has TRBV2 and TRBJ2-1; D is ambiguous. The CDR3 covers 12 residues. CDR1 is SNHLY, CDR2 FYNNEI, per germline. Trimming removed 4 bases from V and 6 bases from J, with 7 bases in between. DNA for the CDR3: TGTGCCAGCAGTGGGCCAGGCAATGAGCAGTTCTTC. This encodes CASSGPGNEQFF.

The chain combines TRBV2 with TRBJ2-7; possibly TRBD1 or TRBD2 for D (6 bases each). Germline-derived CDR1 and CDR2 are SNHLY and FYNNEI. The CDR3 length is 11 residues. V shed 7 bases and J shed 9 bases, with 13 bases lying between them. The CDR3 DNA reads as TGTGCCAGCAAGGGAGGCAGGGGGCAGTACTTC. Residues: CASKGGRGQYF.

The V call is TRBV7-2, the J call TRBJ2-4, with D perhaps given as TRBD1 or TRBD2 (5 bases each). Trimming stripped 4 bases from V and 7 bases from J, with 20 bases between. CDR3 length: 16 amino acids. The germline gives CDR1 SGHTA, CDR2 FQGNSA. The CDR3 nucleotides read TGTGCCAGCAGCTCCCGGGAAAGGGGCAAGGGGAACATTCAGTACTTC. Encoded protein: CASSSRERGKGNIQYF.

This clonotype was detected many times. This chain's CDR3 is CSVPGYTEAFF. The CDR3 region has the DNA TGCAGCGTTCCGGGGTACACTGAAGCTTTCTTT. V and J are TRBV29-1 and TRBJ1-1; D gene unclear. The CDR3 sequence is 11 residues long. The V gene lost 5 bases and the J gene lost 3 bases, with 7 bases spanning the gap. Per the germline V gene, CDR1 is SQVTM and CDR2 is ANQGSEA.

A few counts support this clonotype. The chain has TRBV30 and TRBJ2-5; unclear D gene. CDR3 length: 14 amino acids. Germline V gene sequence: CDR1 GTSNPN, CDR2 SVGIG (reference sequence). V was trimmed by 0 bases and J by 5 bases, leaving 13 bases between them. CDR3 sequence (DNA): TGTGCCTGGAGTGTACGATTCCCAGAGGAGACCCAGTACTTC. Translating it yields CAWSVRFPEETQYF.